This TCR beta chain appears in the sequencing data of a study of PD-1 blockade in classical Hodgkin lymphoma. Study-wide results and caveats: Relapsed/refractory patients reportedly had lower baseline diversity than newly diagnosed patients. Reasons behind the repertoire differences stay unclear, perhaps disease activity or earlier therapy.

As to time point: newly diagnosed, previously untreated cHL patient sample. By magnetic negative selection, CD4+ T cells were purified from thawed PBMCs. Comparison came from newly diagnosed, untreated classical Hodgkin lymphoma PBMCs. Sequencing was performed with immunoSEQ multiplex PCR; in TCRdb, only in-frame clones are kept and a portion is missing. The sample includes about 30,000 clones, about 85% of them seen just once. V was trimmed by 1 base and J by 6 bases, leaving 16 bases between them. Germline values: CDR1 SGHTA, CDR2 FQGNSA. The CDR3 runs 15 residues. As for this clone: Its matching antigen is unknown.

This chain uses TRBV7-2 with TRBJ2-7; D gene uncertain. The clonotype comes from a human donor with classical Hodgkin lymphoma. Sequencing was carried out using CD4+ T cells from blood. CDR3 residues: CASSLESYPRSEQYF. The CDR3 nucleotides are TGTGCCAGCAGCTTAGAATCTTACCCTAGAAGCGAGCAGTACTTC.